This T cell receptor beta chain was profiled in a study of tissue T cells after allogeneic stem cell transplantation. Some clones are missing from TCRdb's copy, which holds only in-frame ones; the method was immunoSEQ multiplex PCR. The data show just over 9,000 clones, more than 50% seen once. The germline V gene has CDR1 SGHRS and CDR2 YFSETQ. Trimming removed 4 bases from V and 9 bases from J, with 14 bases in between. The CDR3 contains 13 residues. This clone appeared a few times. Sample: tissue from the jejunum, taken at autopsy. The TCR sequence derives from a female donor over 55 with lung cancer. J is TRBJ2-1 and V is TRBV5-1, with a tentative D call TRBD1 (6 bases). The CDR3 spells CASSGDRYGEQFF. In DNA form, the CDR3 reads TGCGCCAGCAGCGGCGACAGGTATGGTGAGCAGTTCTTC.